This T cell receptor beta chain is drawn from a study of T cells in Graves' hyperthyroidism and ophthalmopathy. This clonotype was seen many times. Its antigen is not identified. Findings of the study overall: Blood also contained most expanded thyroid clonotypes above 0.001.

Researchers amplified the TCR beta CDR3 regions from RNA transcripts. HTBI primers were employed in a first-round RT-PCR of the TCR CDR3. One entry per CDR3 protein, called by TCRdb with MiXCR from the multiplex PCR reads. The sample carries 250,000 to 300,000 distinct CDR3 sequences, approximately 19% recorded once. Ophthalmopathy cases scored 3 or more on the Clinical Activity Score and 4 or more on NOSPECS grade, with duration below 3 months. PBMCs were collected from an approximately 10 ml volume of fresh peripheral blood. Germline V gives CDR1 SGDLS, CDR2 YYNGEE. CDR3 length: 16 residues. Trimming at V came to 4 bases and at J to 2 bases, leaving 12 bases not matched to a gene.

V is TRBV9 and J is TRBJ2-7; 7 nucleotides agree with TRBD2. The sequenced sample was blood. This clonotype was sampled from a man in his fifties with Graves' ophthalmopathy. CDR3 residues: CASSPGTGTMAYEQYF. In DNA, the CDR3 is TGTGCCAGCAGCCCAGGAACCGGGACTATGGCCTACGAGCAGTACTTC.